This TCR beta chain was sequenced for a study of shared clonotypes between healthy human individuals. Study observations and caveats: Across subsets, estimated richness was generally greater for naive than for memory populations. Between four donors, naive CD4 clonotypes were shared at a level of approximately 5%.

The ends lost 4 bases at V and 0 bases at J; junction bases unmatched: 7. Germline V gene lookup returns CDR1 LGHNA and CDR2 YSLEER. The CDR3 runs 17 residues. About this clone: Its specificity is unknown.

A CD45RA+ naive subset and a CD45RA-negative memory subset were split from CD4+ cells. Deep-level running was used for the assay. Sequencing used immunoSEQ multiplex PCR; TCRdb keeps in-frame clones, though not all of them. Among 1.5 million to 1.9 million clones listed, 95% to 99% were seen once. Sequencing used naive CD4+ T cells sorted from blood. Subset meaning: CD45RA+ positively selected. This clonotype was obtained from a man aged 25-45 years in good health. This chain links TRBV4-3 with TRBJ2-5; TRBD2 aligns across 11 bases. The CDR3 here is CASSPNPSGGYQETQYF. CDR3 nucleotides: TGCGCCAGCAGCCCGAATCCTAGCGGGGGGTACCAAGAGACCCAGTACTTC.